A selection of T cell receptor beta chains follows, all from one sample in a study of blood T cell repertoires in COVID-19. The assay was immunoSEQ multiplex PCR, and TCRdb's table has in-frame clones only and misses some. Altogether about 170,000 clones are present, roughly 88% being singletons, with the ten largest covering roughly 5%. The sequencing sample was made of peripheral blood. All receptors come from a man aged 18 to 29 with COVID-19, enrolled during active disease. CDR3s include the opening cysteine and the closing phenylalanine or tryptophan. A D gene is named only where the DNA matches it firmly. Clone size is shown for a subset of rows, as once, few, many or a class of expanded clone.

J | D | size | V | DNA | CDR3
TRBJ1-2 | TRBD1 | once | TRBV6-5 | TGTGCCAGCAGAAGGGGGCGGGATGGCTACACCTTC | CASRRGRDGYTF
TRBJ2-3 | TRBD2 | - | TRBV19 | TGTGCCAGTAGTATAAAGCATCTTTCCTCAAGGACTAGCGGGAACACTAACACAGATACGCAGTATTTT | CASSIKHLSSRTSGNTNTDTQYF
TRBJ1-2 | TRBD1 | few | TRBV11-2 | TGTGCCAGCAGCCAAAGACAGGGTCGAAACTATGGCTACACCTTC | CASSQRQGRNYGYTF
TRBJ1-5 | - | few | TRBV28 | TGTGCCAGCACCCGAGACAGAAGCAATCAGCCCCAGCATTTT | CASTRDRSNQPQHF
TRBJ2-1 | TRBD2 | - | TRBV19 | TGTGCCAGTAGTTCCGGACTAGCGGGAGTACCCCGACAGTTCTTC | CASSSGLAGVPRQFF
TRBJ2-2 | - | once | TRBV6-5 | TGTGCCACCGGCCAGCGCCCCGGGGCCGGGGAGCTGTTTTTT | CATGQRPGAGELFF
TRBJ1-3 | TRBD1 | - | TRBV6-5 | TGTGCCAGCAGTTTGGGACAGGGAGACACCATATATTTT | CASSLGQGDTIYF
TRBJ1-2 | TRBD1 | - | TRBV4-1 | TGCGCCAGCAGCCATCCGGCAGCGACAGGGTATGGCTACACCTTC | CASSHPAATGYGYTF
TRBJ1-6 | - | - | TRBV3-1/TRBV3-2 | TGTGCCAGCAGCCAACCAGGGGCACGTTCACCCCTCCACTTT | CASSQPGARSPLHF
TRBJ2-2 | - | - | TRBV6-5 | TGTGCCTTAAACTCTAGGCCCGGGGAGCTGTTTTTT | CALNSRPGELFF
TRBJ2-7 | - | - | TRBV19 | TGTGCCAGTAGTCAGGGTGTGCCCTACTTCTACGAGCAGTACTTC | CASSQGVPYFYEQYF
TRBJ2-2 | TRBD2 | - | TRBV7-2 | TGTGCCAGCAGCTTAGTTAGCAGCGGGAGAGGAGGGACCGGGGAGCTGTTTTTT | CASSLVSSGRGGTGELFF
TRBJ2-3 | TRBD1 | - | TRBV10-3 | TGTGCCATCAGTTTGGACAGGGTCCGCACAGATACGCAGTATTTT | CAISLDRVRTDTQYF
TRBJ2-7 | TRBD2 | - | TRBV11-2 | TGTGCCAGCAGCACTCTTCGACTAGCGGATTCCTACGAGCAGTACTTC | CASSTLRLADSYEQYF
TRBJ2-1 | TRBD2 | once | TRBV7-3 | TGTGCCAGCAGCCCACTAGGAGCCACTAGCGCTAACTACAATGAGCAGTTCTTC | CASSPLGATSANYNEQFF
TRBJ2-2 | - | - | TRBV6-1 | TGTGCCAGCAGTGAACTAATCTGGACCGGGGAGCTGTTTTTT | CASSELIWTGELFF
TRBJ2-2 | - | - | TRBV19 | TGTGCCAGTAGTATGAGAGAGGACGGGGAGCTGTTTTTT | CASSMREDGELFF
TRBJ2-1 | - | - | TRBV11-2 | TGTGCCAGCAGCTTGGCGGACTCCTACAATGAGCAGTTCTTC | CASSLADSYNEQFF
TRBJ2-1 | TRBD2 | - | TRBV29-1 | TGCAGCGTTGAGGGCGGGAGCTCCTACAATGAGCAGTTCTTC | CSVEGGSSYNEQFF
TRBJ1-5 | TRBD1 | - | TRBV4-2 | TGTGCCAGCAGCCGTACCCTTGGGACAGGGAGCAATCAGCCCCAGCATTTT | CASSRTLGTGSNQPQHF
TRBJ2-1 | TRBD2 | - | TRBV19 | TGTGCCAGTAGTAATCAGCGGGAGGGGGATGAGCAGTTCTTC | CASSNQREGDEQFF
TRBJ2-7 | - | - | TRBV6-2/TRBV6-3 | TGTGCCAGCAGTTACGGGTCGGGCAGGGGATCGGGAGAGCAGTACTTC | CASSYGSGRGSGEQYF
TRBJ2-7 | TRBD2 | - | TRBV19 | TGTGCCAGTAGTATTACGGGGCTAGGGTTCACGGGAGGATACGAGCAGTACTTC | CASSITGLGFTGGYEQYF
TRBJ2-7 | - | - | TRBV13 | TGTGCCAGCAGCTTAGGGAGCTACGAGCAGTACTTC | CASSLGSYEQYF
TRBJ1-5 | - | - | TRBV7-8 | TGTGCCAGCACCCTAACAAGGATAGGGCGGGTCGGGGTTTATCAGCCCCAGCATTTT | CASTLTRIGRVGVYQPQHF
TRBJ2-3 | TRBD2 | - | TRBV6-2/TRBV6-3 | TGTGCCAGCAACCCTAGCGGGACTGACACAGATACGCAGTATTTT | CASNPSGTDTDTQYF
TRBJ2-7 | TRBD2 | - | TRBV30 | TGTGCCTGGAGTGTAGTGCGGGAGGGCGAGCAGTACTTC | CAWSVVREGEQYF
TRBJ2-7 | - | few | TRBV29-1 | TGCAGCGTCCGGACAGCCGTAACCTACGAGCAGTACTTC | CSVRTAVTYEQYF
TRBJ1-2 | TRBD1 | - | TRBV4-1 | TGCGCCAGCAGCCAAGCTTGGCAGGGGGCAGAAGGCTACACCTTC | CASSQAWQGAEGYTF
TRBJ2-2 | TRBD1 | - | TRBV30 | TGTGCCTGTACAGGGGGAGGGGAGCTGTTTTTT | CACTGGGELFF
TRBJ2-1 | - | - | TRBV19 | TGTGCCAGTAGTGTTACTAGCATCGATTACAATGAGCAGTTCTTC | CASSVTSIDYNEQFF
TRBJ2-7 | TRBD2 | - | TRBV9 | TGTGCCAGCAGCGTAGGAGCGGGGGGCTCCTACGAGCAGTACTTC | CASSVGAGGSYEQYF
TRBJ2-2 | - | - | TRBV5-4 | TGTGCCAGCAGCTTTGAACCGGGACAGAACACCGGGGAGCTGTTTTTT | CASSFEPGQNTGELFF